The clone carrying this TCR beta chain is categorized as large (0.1 to 1%). The antigen remains unidentified. TCRdb reprocessed the reads via MiXCR and lists one record per CDR3 protein. The table includes some 500 distinct CDR3 sequences, approximately 32% detected once. This entry comes from a study of lung T cells in sarcoidosis with Löfgren's syndrome. Whole-study results and caveats: Sarcoidosis antigen recognition was only suggested, antigen unidentified. In alpha-beta pairs, TRAV12-1 favored TRBV2, and their CDR3s were homologous. Multiple Löfgren's syndrome patients reportedly shared TRAV12-1 and TRBV2 CDR3 motifs, suggesting public CD4+ TCRs.

The CDR3 is made up of 13 amino acids. Trimming removed 8 bases from V and 2 bases from J; junction bases left unmatched: 2. Germline CDR1 reads DFQATT; CDR2 reads SNEGSKA (reference sequence). V gene TRBV20-1 combines with J gene TRBJ2-5; the match to TRBD2 covers 13 bases. The source is a human donor with sarcoidosis (Löfgren's syndrome or another form), or a control subject (not recorded which). Sequencing used CD4+ T cells from PBMCs. CDR3 protein: CSSGLAGQETQYF. CDR3 nucleotide sequence: TGCAGTTCGGGACTAGCGGGGCAAGAGACCCAGTACTTC.